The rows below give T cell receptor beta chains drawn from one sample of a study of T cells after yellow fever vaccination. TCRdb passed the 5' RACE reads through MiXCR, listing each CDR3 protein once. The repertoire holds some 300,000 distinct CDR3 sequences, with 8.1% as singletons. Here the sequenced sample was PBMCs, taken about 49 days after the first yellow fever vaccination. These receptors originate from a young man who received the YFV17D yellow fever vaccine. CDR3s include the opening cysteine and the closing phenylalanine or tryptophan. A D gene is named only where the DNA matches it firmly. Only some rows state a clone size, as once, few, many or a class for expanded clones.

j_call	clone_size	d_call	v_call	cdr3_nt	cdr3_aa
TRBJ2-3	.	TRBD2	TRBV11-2	TGTGCCAGCAGCTTAGGGAGGGGGACTAGCGCGGATACGCAGTATTTT	CASSLGRGTSADTQYF
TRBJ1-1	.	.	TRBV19	TGTGCCAGTAGCCCCGGTTGGGGGGACACTGAAGCTTTCTTT	CASSPGWGDTEAFF
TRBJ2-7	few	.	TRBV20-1	TGCAGTGCTAGAGTCAGGGCCCTGACCTACGAGCAGTACTTC	CSARVRALTYEQYF
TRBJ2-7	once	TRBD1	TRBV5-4	TGTGCCAGCAGCTCTAAAGGGGGCCACTACGAGCAGTACTTC	CASSSKGGHYEQYF
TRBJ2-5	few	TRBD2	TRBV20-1	TGCAGTGCTAGTGTTTCCAGCGGGGGGGATCAAGAGACCCAGTACTTC	CSASVSSGGDQETQYF
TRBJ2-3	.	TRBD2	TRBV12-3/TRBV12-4	TGTGCCAGCAGTTTGGCGGGGGGCGGATCAGATACGCAGTATTTT	CASSLAGGGSDTQYF
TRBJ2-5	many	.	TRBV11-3	TGTGCCAGCAGCTTCGGAGGGGCAGGGACCCAGTACTTC	CASSFGGAGTQYF
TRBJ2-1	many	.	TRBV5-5	TGTGCCAGCAGCCCCCAGAACGTACTACCAAGGGGCAATGAGCAGTTCTTC	CASSPQNVLPRGNEQFF
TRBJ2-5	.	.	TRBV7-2	TGTGCCAGCAGCCCCCCCTTAGTGGGGGAGACCCAGTACTTC	CASSPPLVGETQYF
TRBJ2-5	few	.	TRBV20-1	TGCAGTGCTAGTTTCGGGGGCCAAGAGACCCAGTACTTC	CSASFGGQETQYF
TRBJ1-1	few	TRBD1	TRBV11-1	TGTGCCAGCAGCCGCAGAGGGACAGGGGGCCGCTCGATAACTGAAGCTTTCTTT	CASSRRGTGGRSITEAFF
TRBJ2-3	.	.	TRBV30	TGTGCCTGGAGTGCCCTACCACGCACAGATACGCAGTATTTT	CAWSALPRTDTQYF
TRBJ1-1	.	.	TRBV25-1	TGTGCCAGCGCCCCAGGGTTCGTCGGGACTGAAGCTTTCTTT	CASAPGFVGTEAFF
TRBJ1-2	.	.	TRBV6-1	TGTGCCAGCACGACGGACAGACTGAACTATGGCTACACCTTC	CASTTDRLNYGYTF
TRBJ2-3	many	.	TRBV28	TGTGCCAGCAGCATCGACAGGAATTCAGATACGCAGTATTTT	CASSIDRNSDTQYF
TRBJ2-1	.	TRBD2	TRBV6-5	TGTGCCACGGGGCGGGGGGGAAATGAGCAGTTCTTC	CATGRGGNEQFF